Below are 32 T cell receptor beta chains sequenced from a single sample in a study of blood T cell repertoires in COVID-19. The repertoire was sequenced with immunoSEQ multiplex PCR; TCRdb's copy has only in-frame clones and lacks some. The profile shows about 40,000 clones, almost 80% of them singletons. The source material was peripheral blood. These receptor sequences come from a woman older than 75 with acute or convalescent COVID-19.

The chain employs TRBV19 and TRBJ1-2; TRBD1 matches at 7 bases. Germline CDR1 LNHDA, CDR2 SQIVND (reference sequence). J lost 6 bases, V lost 3 bases, and 10 bases had no gene match. The CDR3 is 15 amino acids. CDR3: CASSIYDRELHGYTF. CDR3 DNA: TGTGCCAGTAGTATCTATGACAGGGAGCTCCATGGCTACACCTTC. The full variable domain, in which reference TRBV19 and TRBJ1-2 provide the parts outside the CDR3, is DGGITQSPKYLFRKEGQNVTLSCEQNLNHDAMYWYRQDPGQGLRLIYYSQIVNDFQKGDIAEGYSVSREKKESFPLTVTSAQKNPTAFYLCASSIYDRELHGYTFGSGTRLTVV.

The chain recombines TRBV6-5 with TRBJ1-4; D gene unclear. This CDR3 has 13 amino acids. The V end lost 2 bases, the J end lost 8 bases, and 9 bases lay between the germline ends. Per the germline V gene, CDR1 is MNHEY and CDR2 is SVGAGI. CDR3 loop: CASSYPGSEKLFF. CDR3 nucleotides: TGTGCCAGCAGTTACCCGGGGTCGGAAAAACTGTTTTTT.

This clone was detected a few times. J is TRBJ2-7 and V is TRBV20-1; weak D call: TRBD2 (6 bases). The CDR3 runs to 11 residues. Germline CDR1 and CDR2: DFQATT and SNEGSKA (reference sequence). V lost 3 bases to trimming and J lost 6 bases, with 9 bases between them. In nucleotides, the CDR3 is TGCAGTGCTAGTCGGGGGACCGAGCAGTACTTC. It codes for CSASRGTEQYF.

Concerning this clone itself: This same CDR3 is encoded by further DNA sequences in the sample. This chain connects TRBV30 to TRBJ1-3; D remains ambiguous. Germline V gene lookup returns CDR1 GTSNPN and CDR2 SVGIG (reference sequence). The CDR3 has 14 residues. The V and J ends lost 4 bases and 0 bases respectively, with 10 bases between them. CDR3 DNA sequence: TGTGCCTGGAACCGGCGGAGCTCTGGAAACACCATATATTTT. It codes for CAWNRRSSGNTIYF.

J is TRBJ1-5 and V is TRBV11-2; possible D gene TRBD1, 6 bases. CDR3 size: 13 residues. Germline CDR1 and CDR2: SGHAT and FQNNGV. V lost 5 bases and J lost 4, with 9 bases in between. For the CDR3, the DNA is TGTGCCAGCAGCATAACAGGGAATCAGCCCCAGCATTTT. Translated: CASSITGNQPQHF.

The V call is TRBV5-1, the J call TRBJ1-3; 7 bases align to TRBD1. V lost 3 bases to trimming and J lost 2 bases; unmatched junction nucleotides: 5. The CDR3 has 15 residues. Germline CDR1 is SGHRS and CDR2 is YFSETQ. CDR3 DNA: TGCGCCAGCAGCTCCTATCAGGGGGCTGGAAACACCATATATTTT. This sequence encodes CASSSYQGAGNTIYF. The complete variable domain, with remaining parts taken from reference TRBV5-1 and TRBJ1-3, reads KAGVTQTPRYLIKTRGQQVTLSCSPISGHRSVSWYQQTPGQGLQFLFEYFSETQRNKGNFPGRFSGRQFSNSRSEMNVSTLELGDSALYLCASSSYQGAGNTIYFGEGSWLTVV.

The chain recombines TRBV19 with TRBJ1-1; a possible D gene is TRBD1 (5 bases). CDR3 size: 14 residues. From germline, CDR1 is LNHDA and CDR2 SQIVND (reference sequence). Trimming pared 6 bases from V and 4 bases from J, leaving 15 bases between. The CDR3 DNA follows: TGTGCCAGTAGGAGCCTCAGGGAGGGCACTGAAGCTTTCTTT. It translates to CASRSLREGTEAFF. Supplemented by reference TRBV19 and TRBJ1-1, the full variable domain reads DGGITQSPKYLFRKEGQNVTLSCEQNLNHDAMYWYRQDPGQGLRLIYYSQIVNDFQKGDIAEGYSVSREKKESFPLTVTSAQKNPTAFYLCASRSLREGTEAFFGQGTRLTVV.

The rearrangement joins TRBV5-1 to TRBJ1-2; D is possibly TRBD1 (6 bases). Germline V CDR1 and CDR2: SGHRS, YFSETQ. The CDR3 is 12 amino acids. Trimming pared 3 bases from V and 8 bases from J, leaving 11 bases between. The CDR3 is CASSYTGLGYTF. The CDR3 bases are TGCGCCAGCAGCTATACAGGGTTGGGCTACACCTTC.

V is TRBV3-1 (or the pseudogene TRBV3-2) and J is TRBJ2-2, with D maybe TRBD1 (6 bases). V lost 3 bases and J lost 3, with 8 bases in between. The CDR3 has 14 amino acids. Germline CDR1 reads LGHDT; CDR2 reads YNNKEL (reference sequence). CDR3 loop: CASSQTGYTGELFF. For the CDR3, the DNA is TGTGCCAGCAGCCAGACAGGTTACACCGGGGAGCTGTTTTTT.

This clone was observed a handful of times. The chain uses TRBV7-6 and TRBJ2-1, with TRBD2 matching over 8 bases. CDR3 length: 16 residues. The V gene end was trimmed by 3 bases and the J gene end by 2 bases; junction bases not matched to a gene: 6. The germline gives CDR1 SGHVS, CDR2 FNYEAQ. The CDR3 DNA reads TGTGCCAGCAGCTTTTCCGCGGGAGGCCCCTACAATGAGCAGTTCTTC. Protein: CASSFSAGGPYNEQFF.

This chain joins TRBV6-5 and TRBJ2-5; TRBD2 matches 7 bases. CDR1 and CDR2 from the germline V gene are MNHEY and SVGAGI. The CDR3 runs 13 residues. Unmatched junction bases numbered 3, after V lost 8 bases and J lost 0 bases. Here the CDR3 reads CASGEGYQETQYF. In DNA form, the CDR3 reads TGTGCCAGCGGGGAGGGGTACCAAGAGACCCAGTACTTC.

The V call is TRBV15, the J call TRBJ1-1, with TRBD1 matching over 7 bases. This CDR3 comprises 14 residues. Germline V CDR1 and CDR2: LNHNV, YYDKDF (reference sequence). Unmatched junction bases numbered 8, after V lost 0 bases and J lost 10 bases. CDR3 coding DNA: TGTGCCACCAGCAGAGATCAGAGCCACAGGGGAGCTTTCTTT. Translating it yields CATSRDQSHRGAFF.

This clone was picked up a small number of times. This chain uses TRBV6-6 with TRBJ1-1, with D uncertain. The germline V gene encodes CDR1 MNHNY and CDR2 SVGAGI (reference sequence). V dropped 1 base and J dropped 0 bases, with 3 bases sitting between them. The CDR3 consists of 13 residues. For the CDR3, the DNA is TGTGCCAGCAGTTACTTAGTGAACACTGAAGCTTTCTTT. It specifies CASSYLVNTEAFF.

V and J are TRBV10-3 and TRBJ1-4; D call uncertain. V was shortened by 3 bases and J by 8 bases, with 10 bases between the two germline ends. This CDR3 is built from 13 residues. Per the germline V gene, CDR1 is ENHRY and CDR2 is SYGVKD. This CDR3 reads CAISDPTEEKLFF. For the CDR3, the DNA is TGTGCCATCAGTGACCCCACTGAGGAAAAACTGTTTTTT.

The rearrangement uses TRBV5-1 and TRBJ1-6; 7 bases fit TRBD1. The CDR3 is made up of 14 amino acids. After removal of 1 base from V and 5 bases from J, the junction contained 0 bases not matched to a gene. Per the germline V gene, CDR1 is SGHRS and CDR2 is YFSETQ. The CDR3 spells CASSLTGDNSPLHF. The CDR3 DNA is TGCGCCAGCAGCTTGACAGGGGATAATTCACCCCTCCACTTT. The full variable domain, rest sourced from reference TRBV5-1 and TRBJ1-6, is KAGVTQTPRYLIKTRGQQVTLSCSPISGHRSVSWYQQTPGQGLQFLFEYFSETQRNKGNFPGRFSGRQFSNSRSEMNVSTLELGDSALYLCASSLTGDNSPLHFGNGTRLTVT.

The chain has TRBV6-5 and TRBJ2-3, with D perhaps matching TRBD2 (6 bases). V shed 7 bases and J shed 0 bases, with 14 bases lying between them. The CDR3 runs to 15 residues. Germline loops: CDR1 MNHEY, CDR2 SVGAGI. The CDR3 region is CASTTGDSSTDTQYF. CDR3 DNA: TGTGCCAGCACCACGGGGGACTCTAGCACAGATACGCAGTATTTT.

The rearrangement joins TRBV2 to TRBJ1-6; D gene uncertain. V lost 4 bases and J 7 bases, leaving 11 bases between the germline ends. Germline lookup yields CDR1 SNHLY and CDR2 FYNNEI. This CDR3 has 14 amino acids. The CDR3 is CASSVQERNSPLHF. In DNA form, the CDR3 reads TGTGCCAGCAGTGTCCAGGAACGCAATTCACCCCTCCACTTT.

Concerning this clone itself: Sequence at one end of the junction differs from germline and may be a read error. The chain employs TRBV29-1 and TRBJ1-1, with 11 bases aligning to TRBD1. The CDR3 is made up of 13 amino acids. Germline CDR1 and CDR2: SQVTM and ANQGSEA. The CDR3 DNA reads as TGCAGCTTTGAAGGGACAGGGGGCACTGAAGCTTTCTTT. Its translation: CSFEGTGGTEAFF.

This sequence joins TRBV18 and TRBJ1-2; D is perhaps TRBD1 (5 bases). CDR1 is KGHSH, CDR2 LQKENI, per germline. The CDR3 is 15 residues long. Trimming took off 1 base at V and 11 bases at J, with 20 bases between the two ends. The CDR3 bases are TGTGCCAGCTCACCACGTAAGGTCGGCAGGGTAGGATACACCTTC. It translates to CASSPRKVGRVGYTF. The whole variable domain, filled in from reference TRBV18 and TRBJ1-2, reads NAGVMQNPRHLVRRRGQEARLRCSPMKGHSHVYWYRQLPEEGLKFMVYLQKENIIDESGMPKERFSAEFPKEGPSILRIQQVVRGDSAAYFCASSPRKVGRVGYTFGSGTRLTVV.

The rearrangement joins TRBV6-2 or TRBV6-3 to TRBJ2-4; 7 bases match TRBD2. The CDR3 is 16 residues long. CDR1 MNHEY and CDR2 SVGEGT come from the germline V gene. V shed 5 bases and J 0 bases; nucleotides not matched to a gene: 7. The CDR3 DNA is TGTGCCAGCAGTCCCGGACTAGTACTAGCCAAAAACATTCAGTACTTC. This gives the protein CASSPGLVLAKNIQYF.

This chain links TRBV11-3 with TRBJ2-5; TRBD2 agrees at 7 bases. V shed 3 bases, J shed 5 bases, and the junction held 3 bases outside the gene matches. CDR1 is SGHNT and CDR2 is YENEEA in the germline V gene. The CDR3 is made up of 13 amino acids. In DNA, the CDR3 is TGTGCCAGCAGCTTTTCTAGCGGTGAGACCCAGTACTTC. Protein sequence: CASSFSSGETQYF.

The rearrangement links TRBV5-1 to TRBJ2-5; 12 nucleotides align to TRBD2. Germline V gives CDR1 SGHRS, CDR2 YFSETQ. Losses at the gene ends were 1 base for V and 6 bases for J; bases not matched to a gene: 7. This CDR3 spans 16 amino acids. CDR3 in amino acids: CASSLSLAGGPKTQYF. The CDR3 DNA follows: TGCGCCAGCAGCTTGTCCCTAGCGGGAGGGCCAAAGACCCAGTACTTC.

This clone was counted between two and nine times. This chain connects TRBV19 to TRBJ2-3; TRBD2 aligns across 7 bases. This CDR3 has 15 amino acids. With 5 bases clipped from V and 2 bases from J, the junction kept 7 bases outside the gene matches. CDR1 is LNHDA, CDR2 SQIVND, per germline (reference sequence). The CDR3 DNA follows: TGTGCCAGTAGTGGGGTAGCGGGCTTCACAGATACGCAGTATTTT. Its protein product is CASSGVAGFTDTQYF.

The chain couples TRBV5-3 to TRBJ2-3; D possibly corresponds to TRBD2 (5 bases). TRBV5-3 is identified as an open reading frame with a role that is uncertain. With 10 bases removed from V and 2 bases from J, the gap between germline ends came to 14 bases. CDR3 length equals 13 residues. The CDR3 bases are TGTGCCGGAGGCAGGCCCGACACAGATACGCAGTATTTT. Translation: CAGGRPDTDTQYF.

The chain combines TRBV7-2 with TRBJ1-3, with D maybe TRBD1 (6 bases). Germline V CDR1 and CDR2: SGHTA, FQGNSA. The CDR3 runs 15 residues. Trimming cost V 3 bases and J 4 bases, with 13 bases left between them. CDR3 sequence (DNA): TGTGCCAGCAGCTTCGTTGGACAGAGAGGAAACACCATATATTTT. As protein: CASSFVGQRGNTIYF.

V is TRBV5-1 and J is TRBJ1-4, with 7 bases matching TRBD1. V shed 4 bases and J 1 base; nucleotides not matched to a gene: 4. Germline assignment: CDR1 SGHRS and CDR2 YFSETQ. The CDR3 spans 15 residues. CDR3 in amino acids: CASSKTGVTNEKLFF. CDR3 nucleotides: TGCGCCAGCAGCAAAACAGGGGTAACTAATGAAAAACTGTTTTTT.

The rearrangement links TRBV14 to TRBJ2-7; D remains unclear. Germline CDR1 SGHDN, CDR2 FVKESK. The CDR3 contains 13 residues. Trimming shortened V by 1 base and J by 3 bases, and 7 bases separated the two germline ends. The chain's CDR3 is CASSQATFYEQYF. DNA of the CDR3: TGTGCCAGCAGCCAAGCCACTTTCTACGAGCAGTACTTC.

There are a few counts of this clone. The chain couples TRBV7-2 to TRBJ2-5, with D maybe TRBD2 (6 bases). The V gene's germline CDR1 is SGHTA and CDR2 FQGNSA. The CDR3 runs to 14 residues. Trimming removed 5 bases from V and 5 bases from J, with 15 bases in between. Here the CDR3 reads CASSTRTGGETQYF. The CDR3, as DNA: TGTGCCAGCAGCACCAGGACCGGAGGGGAGACCCAGTACTTC.

V gene TRBV4-2 combines with J gene TRBJ2-6; D call uncertain. V shed 0 bases and J shed 0 bases, with 12 bases lying between them. The germline V gene encodes CDR1 LGHNA and CDR2 YNFKEQ. The CDR3 sequence is 18 residues long. The CDR3 here is CASSQEFASVSGANVLTF. CDR3 in DNA: TGTGCCAGCAGCCAAGAATTTGCCAGTGTCTCTGGGGCCAACGTCCTGACTTTC.

This clone was seen only a few times. The V call is TRBV7-8, the J call TRBJ2-3; TRBD2 agrees at 7 bases. The junction had 12 bases not matched to a gene; V was cut back by 2 bases and J by 10 bases. The CDR3 covers 15 residues. Germline V gene lookup returns CDR1 SGHVS and CDR2 FQNEAQ. For the CDR3, the DNA is TGTGCCAGCAGCTTAAGCCTCCTACGGACTAGAGCGCAGTATTTT. Protein: CASSLSLLRTRAQYF.

V usage is TRBV27 and J usage is TRBJ1-5; TRBD1 matches 7 bases. The V gene's germline CDR1 is MNHEY and CDR2 SMNVEV (reference sequence). V shed 6 bases and J 0 bases; nucleotides not matched to a gene: 11. The CDR3 sequence is 17 residues long. The CDR3 DNA reads TGTGCCAGCAGATCTTGGAGGGACAGTATTAGCAATCAGCCCCAGCATTTT. Translated, it gives CASRSWRDSISNQPQHF.

The chain combines TRBV10-1 with TRBJ2-7, with a weak D call TRBD1 (6 bases). V lost 5 bases and J lost 4, with 9 bases in between. This CDR3 is built from 12 residues. CDR1 and CDR2 (germline): WNHNN, SYGVQD (reference sequence). CDR3 loop: CASSLDSYEQYF. The DNA for the CDR3 is TGCGCCAGCAGTCTGGACAGTTACGAGCAGTACTTC.